The source of this T cell receptor (beta chain) is a study of cytomegalovirus exposure and HLA in healthy donors (dated by TCRdb to 2016 to 2017). As for the study more broadly: According to an earlier analysis of 587 of the donors, some 170 million T cells yielded 117 million unique TCR beta sequences and 276 Gb of sequence data. To decide whether each TCR beta V gene segment behaved as functional or pseudogenic, an earlier analysis of some 600 of the donors relied on high-throughput TCR beta sequencing. Because of strong linkage in the cohort, roughly five DR-DQ haplotypes were treated as single units for association and clustering. The study used immunosequencing to profile the T cell repertoires of more than 650 subjects and linked those repertoires to cytomegalovirus serostatus. To predict cytomegalovirus infection status, the study combined high-throughput TCR immunosequencing, statistical association of individual TCRs with disease status, and machine learning. A later genetic analysis used genome-wide SNP genotypes for about 60% of the roughly 700 donors, treating that subset as a discovery cohort. The study was designed to test whether signatures of past pathogen exposure could be identified by cataloging public T cell receptors. The number of donors typed differed by locus, with about 629-640 for A, B, C, DRB1 and DQB1, roughly 520 for DQA1, over 600 for DPA1, and some 470 for DPB1. Rather than using new phenotypic data, the later analysis identified candidate immune exposures from TCR beta sequences and from how often those sequences occurred across donors. Every discovery cohort repertoire had been produced on one sequencing platform. Class I and class II HLA loci were covered by the typing at four-digit resolution. Around 320 gigabases of sequencing data and 70 million to 85 million unique TCR sequences were included in an early release covering about 700 HLA-typed donors. A later analysis re-examined previously published TCR beta repertoires from hundreds of donors and added high-resolution HLA genotyping to investigate patterns of TCR occurrence. Donor age, sex, ethnicity and CMV serostatus were collected together with the repertoire data. Among the roughly 400 genotyped donors, around 81% belonged to the genetic ancestry cluster associated with self-reported Caucasian donors. On average, around 240,000 unique TCR beta nucleotide sequences were sequenced per donor among a few hundred genotyped donors of the cohort, with roughly 20% of those sequences being non-productive. Besides the first cohort of roughly 660 subjects, a separate validation cohort made up of 120 or so different subjects was used. Overall results and qualifications from the work: In a later analysis, the rate of TCR association differed among HLA loci, with DRB1 alleles having the most associated TCRs and HLA-C alleles having the fewest. A later analysis found that most CMV-associated TCR beta chains appeared HLA-restricted, with HLA associations seemingly driven largely by CMV exposure. Because counts were too low, 15 to 20 rarely observed V segments, including chromosome 9 orphons, were excluded from the earlier analysis of under 650 of the donors. In this cohort, only TCR beta chains were sequenced, and detectable features were limited by the absence of alpha or paired-chain data. A later analysis found that HLA-associated TCR beta chains were more clonally expanded and had lower generation probabilities than equally common non-associated chains. According to a later genetic analysis, donors in an Asian-associated ancestry cluster had fewer N-insertions in productive TCRs than the roughly 670-donor mean. A cluster of highly shared sequence variants was judged likely to be a technical artifact of the sequencing pipeline. A further reported finding was that TCR beta sequences accurately predicted the HLA-A and HLA-B alleles for most subjects in the first cohort. Most TCR sequences were seen in very few donors, while some public TCRs were found in many individuals. In vitro tests confirmed that a few of the cytomegalovirus-associated TCR beta chains recognize cytomegalovirus antigens. Because HLA typing was unavailable for some donors at each locus, only the typed subset was used in association tests. Because the 87-base-pair reads could not distinguish some IMGT-functional V segments, including TRBV6-2 and TRBV6-3, those segments were excluded. Assigning TCR associations to individual alleles was difficult when HLA alleles, especially DR and DQ, strongly co-occurred. Linkage disequilibrium might explain the correlated functional status among segregating V segments, but an unknown experimental factor could not be ruled out. According to the authors, the approach could potentially be generalized to other disease states and immunological phenotypes. A total of 150 or so TCR beta chains were listed by the study as associated with cytomegalovirus. According to a later analysis, parvovirus B19, influenza, CMV and Epstein-Barr virus appeared linked to several top co-occurrence clusters. The classifier was reported to diagnose cytomegalovirus status with high specificity and sensitivity in both the original and validation cohorts. For the cohort, immune exposure information was limited to CMV serostatus. Sequencing depth was assumed to be roughly uniform across donors in the presence/absence analyses, though that assumption may not hold. V-gene and J-gene trimming of TCR beta chains was associated with a missense DCLRE1C variant in a later genetic analysis, and the association was replicated in an independent cohort. At a false discovery rate of 0.05, a later analysis linked around 17,000 TCR beta sequences to specific HLA alleles. In an earlier analysis of approximately 590 of the donors, most TCR beta V segments appeared in productive rearrangements about 87% or about 30% of the time, broadly matching IMGT annotations.

The CDR3 numbers 15 residues from cysteine through phenylalanine. Just the 45-base CDR3 DNA is kept, in frame starting at base 1. V drops 5 bases and J drops 0 bases, leaving 10 bases in between. CDR1 SGHAT and CDR2 FQNNGV were looked up in the germline V gene. The cohort consisted of fewer than 700 healthy bone marrow donors. At the time of sampling, every cohort member was nominally healthy, though immune exposures that went unrecorded were likely present. The donor tested CMV seropositive and was one of the 289 seropositive cohort members. A peripheral blood sample was provided by each donor, and peripheral blood mononuclear cells were used for TCR beta sequencing. The Qiagen DNeasy Blood Extraction Kit was used to extract genomic DNA from the blood cell samples. The library was made by the immunoSEQ multiplex PCR assay. For the multiplex PCR, a mixture combining 60 forward primers for TCR Vbeta segments and 13 reverse primers for TCR Jbeta segments was used. The CDR3 region of rearranged TCR beta genes was amplified from genomic DNA by a multiplex PCR assay. The Illumina HiSeq System was used to sequence the amplified TCR beta libraries as 87-base-pair reads. The study's own analysis went as follows. In a later analysis, tens of millions of unique TCR beta chains were counted across the approximately 670 repertoires, and around 10 million of these chains were shared by at least two donors. A nearest-neighbor algorithm error-corrected the raw reads and collapsed the reads into unique sequences, merging closely related sequences to remove PCR and sequencing errors. V, D and J gene segments were assigned by aligning CDR3 sequences to IMGT reference sequences. For a sequence to be retained, at least a six-nucleotide match to both a V gene segment and a J gene segment was required. A rearrangement counted as productive if the CDR3 had no stop codons and remained in frame with V and J, and every other rearrangement counted as non-productive. Following IMGT convention, CDR3 was defined as the stretch from the second conserved V-encoded cysteine to the conserved J-encoded phenylalanine. The earlier analysis of 587 of the donors excluded sequences that lacked an unambiguous match to a single V gene segment. In an earlier analysis of roughly 500 of the donors, V segments were called functional above 56.7% productive rearrangements and were called segregating when the between-donor standard deviation exceeded 5%. A statistical classification framework was built to diagnose cytomegalovirus status from the catalog of TCR beta chain sequences. V and J gene assignment, in a later analysis, came from comparing TCR nucleotide sequences with IMGT/GENE-DB human TR gene sequences. Using the TCRdist pipeline, a later analysis assigned CDR3 sequences along with most-parsimonious VDJ recombination scenarios. A later analysis defined each TCR beta chain by its CDR3 amino acid sequence plus V-gene family, and excluded reads lacking a unique V-gene family. To address suspected cross-contamination and a sequencing artifact, a later analysis removed approximately 600 highly shared, low-generation-probability nucleotide sequences. In a later analysis, a clonal expansion index was calculated for each public chain from normalized within-repertoire ranks of inferred template counts. In a later analysis, generation probabilities were computed with a VDJ recombination model fitted to out-of-frame rearrangements, and the resulting probabilities were checked against IGoR. Hypergeometric tests were used in a later analysis to score TCR-TCR, TCR-HLA and TCR-CMV co-occurrence, with a repertoire-size bias correction applied to the TCR pairs. To estimate false discovery rates, a later analysis permuted the HLA or CMV assignments 20 times. In a later analysis, co-occurring TCRs were grouped using DBSCAN, and TCRdist sequence similarity was added for clustering within HLA-allele-positive subsets. For co-occurrence clustering, repertoires with fewer than 30,000 or more than 120,000 public chains were excluded, along with four to six repertoires with anomalous nucleotide sharing. In its TCRdb copy, this immuneACCESS table keeps in-frame sequences only and misses some clones. Where compared with another copy, unresolved V genes explain less than half of these, and the others have no known cause. That table gives V, J and clone size, and the DNA gave D and trimming. Present in this sample are roughly 120,000 clones, approximately 77% of which were seen just once. Of the sample, about 5% falls within the top ten clones.

Regarding this clone: Its antigen has not been determined. Base qualities are not at hand, and no much larger clone is one base apart.

Sequencing was performed on PBMCs. This clonotype originated in a man aged 50 to 60 in good health and CMV-seropositive. The chain links TRBV11-2 with TRBJ1-4; the D region possibly corresponds to TRBD1 (6 bases align). The sequenced DNA is TGTGCCAGCAGCCCAGGGGACCCAACTAATGAAAAACTGTTTTTT. Translated, it reads CASSPGDPTNEKLFF.